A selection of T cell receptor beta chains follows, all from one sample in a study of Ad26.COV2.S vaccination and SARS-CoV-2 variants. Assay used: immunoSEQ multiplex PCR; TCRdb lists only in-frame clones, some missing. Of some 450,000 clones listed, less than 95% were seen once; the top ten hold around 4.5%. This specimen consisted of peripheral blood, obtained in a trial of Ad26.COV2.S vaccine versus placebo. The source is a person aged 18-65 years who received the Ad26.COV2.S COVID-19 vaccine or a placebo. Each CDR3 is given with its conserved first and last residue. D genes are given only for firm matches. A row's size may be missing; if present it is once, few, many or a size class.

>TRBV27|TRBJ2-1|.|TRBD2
TGTGCCAGCAGTGTGGGAATAGCGGGTTACAATGAGCAGTTCTTC
CASSVGIAGYNEQFF
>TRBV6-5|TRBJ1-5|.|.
TGTGCCAGCAGTTACTGGATCGGGAGTAGCAATCAGCCCCAGCATTTT
CASSYWIGSSNQPQHF
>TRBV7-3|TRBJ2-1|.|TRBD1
TGTGCCAGCAGCCCAACGGGACAGGCATACAATGAGCAGTTCTTC
CASSPTGQAYNEQFF
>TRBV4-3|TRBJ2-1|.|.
TGCACCAGCAGCCAAGATCGAGGACTCGCCATTCTAGGGGAGCAGTTCTTC
CTSSQDRGLAILGEQFF
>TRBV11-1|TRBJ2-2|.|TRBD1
TGTGCCAGCAGCCTGGGACAGATCACCGGGGAGCTGTTTTTT
CASSLGQITGELFF
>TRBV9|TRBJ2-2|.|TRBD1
TGTGCCAGCAGCGTAGGAGGGGGCGGTAGGACCGGGGAGCTGTTTTTT
CASSVGGGGRTGELFF
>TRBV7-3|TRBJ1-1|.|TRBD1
TGTGCCAGCAGCCCAGGGGGGCACACTGAAGCTTTCTTT
CASSPGGHTEAFF
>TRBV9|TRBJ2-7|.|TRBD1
TGTGCCAGCAGCCCCTCCGGACAGGGGACAAACTACGAGCAGTACTTC
CASSPSGQGTNYEQYF
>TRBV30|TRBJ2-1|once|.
TGTGCCTCAACTTGGGGGGAGTACAATGAGCAGTTCTTC
CASTWGEYNEQFF
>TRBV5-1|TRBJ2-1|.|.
TGCGCCAGCAGCTTGGCCGTGGGCCGATCCCCCAATGAGCAGTTCTTC
CASSLAVGRSPNEQFF
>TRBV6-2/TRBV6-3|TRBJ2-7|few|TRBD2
TGTGCCAGCAGTGATCCGGGACTAGCGGGATCCCACGAGCAGTACTTC
CASSDPGLAGSHEQYF
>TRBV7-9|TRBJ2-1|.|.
TGTGCCAGCAGCTCATATGAGTGGACAGACAATGAGCAGTTCTTC
CASSSYEWTDNEQFF
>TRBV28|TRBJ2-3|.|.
TGTGCCAGCATCTCTTGGGCCGGGACCAGCACAGATACGCAGTATTTT
CASISWAGTSTDTQYF
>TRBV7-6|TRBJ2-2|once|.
TGTGCCAGCAGCTTAGGATCGGGCGGAGGCGGGGAGCTGTTTTTT
CASSLGSGGGGELFF
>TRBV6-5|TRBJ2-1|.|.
TGTGCCAGCAGTTACTCGTCGCACAATGAGCAGTTCTTC
CASSYSSHNEQFF
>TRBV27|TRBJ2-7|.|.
TGTGCCAGCAGTCCCTCCACACTAGTTTACGAGCAGTACTTC
CASSPSTLVYEQYF
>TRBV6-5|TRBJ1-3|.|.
TGTGCCTCTTCTCGTGGAAACACCATATATTTT
CASSRGNTIYF
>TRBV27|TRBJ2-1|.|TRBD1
TGTGCCAGCAGTCCGGGACAGGCATACAATGAGCAGTTCTTC
CASSPGQAYNEQFF